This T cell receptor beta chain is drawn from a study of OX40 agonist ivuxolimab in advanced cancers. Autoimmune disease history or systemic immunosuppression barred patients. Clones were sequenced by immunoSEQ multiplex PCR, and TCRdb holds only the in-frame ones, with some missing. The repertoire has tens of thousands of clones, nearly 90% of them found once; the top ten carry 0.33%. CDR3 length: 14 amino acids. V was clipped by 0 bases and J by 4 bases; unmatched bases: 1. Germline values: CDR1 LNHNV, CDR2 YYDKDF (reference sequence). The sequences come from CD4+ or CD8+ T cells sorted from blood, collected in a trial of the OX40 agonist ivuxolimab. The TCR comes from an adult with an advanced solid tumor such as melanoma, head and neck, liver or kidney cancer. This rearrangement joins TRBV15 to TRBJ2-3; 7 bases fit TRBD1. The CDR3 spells CATSRDRGPDTQYF. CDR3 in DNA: TGTGCCACCAGCAGAGATAGGGGGCCAGATACGCAGTATTTT.